A selection of T cell receptor beta chains follows, all from one sample in a study of CD8+ T cells in alopecia areata. TCRdb's table, derived via immunoSEQ multiplex PCR, lists solely in-frame clones and lacks some. Of hundreds of thousands of clones in the sample, 66% are singletons; the top ten hold around 1.3%. Specimen: CD4+ T cells sorted from blood, collected at week 44, from a patient treated with tofacitinib. These receptors were taken from a human donor with alopecia areata. Each CDR3 is given with its conserved first and last residue. Each record gives: J gene, V gene, clone size, D gene, CDR3 protein, CDR3 DNA. D genes are given only for firm matches. The size of a clone is reported for some rows only, either as once, few or many, or as a class for expanded clones.

TRBJ2-5 | TRBV15 | . | . | CATSRDPRGAGETQYF | TGTGCCACCAGCAGAGATCCCAGGGGCGCCGGAGAGACCCAGTACTTC
TRBJ1-2 | TRBV18 | . | TRBD1 | CASSTGPNYGYTF | TGTGCCAGCTCGACAGGGCCAAACTATGGCTACACCTTC
TRBJ2-5 | TRBV13 | few | . | CASSLDSYQETQYF | TGTGCCAGCAGCTTAGACAGCTATCAAGAGACCCAGTACTTC
TRBJ2-3 | TRBV30 | . | TRBD2 | CAWSRLASTDTQYF | TGTGCCTGGAGTCGACTAGCGTCCACAGATACGCAGTATTTT
TRBJ1-1 | TRBV29-1 | . | . | CSAGQDVNTEAFF | TGCAGCGCCGGTCAGGATGTGAACACTGAAGCTTTCTTT
TRBJ1-2 | TRBV29-1 | once | . | CSVGARTPTNYGYTF | TGCAGCGTTGGCGCCAGGACTCCTACAAACTATGGCTACACCTTC
TRBJ1-2 | TRBV2 | . | . | CASSTGPTYGYTF | TGTGCCAGCAGTACCGGGCCGACCTATGGCTACACCTTC
TRBJ1-1 | TRBV2 | . | . | CASSEQLHGGTEAFF | TGTGCCAGCAGTGAACAGCTTCACGGGGGCACTGAAGCTTTCTTT
TRBJ1-2 | TRBV28 | . | . | CASSFRREGYTF | TGTGCCAGCAGTTTTCGGCGGGAAGGCTACACCTTC
TRBJ1-1 | TRBV7-2 | few | . | CASSLIGNTEAFF | TGTGCCAGCAGCTTAATTGGGAACACTGAAGCTTTCTTT
TRBJ1-1 | TRBV29-1 | . | . | CSVAVLLEAFF | TGCAGCGTTGCCGTTCTGCTTGAAGCTTTCTTT
TRBJ2-1 | TRBV29-1 | few | . | CSVVGADEQFF | TGCAGCGTTGTTGGGGCCGATGAGCAGTTCTTC
TRBJ2-7 | TRBV7-8 | once | . | CASSLPSLDEEQYF | TGTGCCAGCAGCTTACCATCGCTGGACGAGGAGCAGTACTTC
TRBJ2-7 | TRBV18 | . | TRBD1 | CASQAGTGDYEQYF | TGTGCCAGCCAGGCAGGGACAGGGGACTACGAGCAGTACTTC
TRBJ2-7 | TRBV11-2 | . | . | CASSVSYEQYF | TGTGCCAGCAGCGTTAGCTACGAGCAGTACTTC
TRBJ2-2 | TRBV11-2 | . | TRBD1 | CASSSGQFANTGELFF | TGTGCCAGCAGCTCGGGACAGTTCGCGAACACCGGGGAGCTGTTTTTT
TRBJ2-1 | TRBV30 | few | . | CAWSVSSEQFF | TGTGCCTGGAGTGTAAGTAGTGAGCAGTTCTTC
TRBJ2-7 | TRBV29-1 | . | . | CSVVRGLSSYEQYF | TGCAGCGTTGTTCGGGGACTGAGCTCCTACGAGCAGTACTTC
TRBJ1-6 | TRBV6-5 | . | . | CASRESPRGNSPLHF | TGTGCCAGCAGAGAATCCCCCCGAGGGAATTCACCCCTCCACTTT
TRBJ2-5 | TRBV20-1 | . | TRBD2 | CSAGAGETQYF | TGCAGTGCTGGAGCGGGGGAGACCCAGTACTTC